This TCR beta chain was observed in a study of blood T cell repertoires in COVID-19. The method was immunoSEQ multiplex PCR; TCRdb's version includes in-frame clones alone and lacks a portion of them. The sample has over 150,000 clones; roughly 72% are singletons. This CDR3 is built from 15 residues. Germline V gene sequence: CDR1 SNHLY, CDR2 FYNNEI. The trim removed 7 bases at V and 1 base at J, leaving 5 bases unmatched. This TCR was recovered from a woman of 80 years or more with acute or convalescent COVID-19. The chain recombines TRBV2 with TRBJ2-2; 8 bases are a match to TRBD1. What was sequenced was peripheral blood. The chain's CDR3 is CASTLTGVNTGELFF. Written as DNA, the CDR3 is TGTGCCAGCACCCTGACAGGGGTGAACACCGGGGAGCTGTTTTTT.